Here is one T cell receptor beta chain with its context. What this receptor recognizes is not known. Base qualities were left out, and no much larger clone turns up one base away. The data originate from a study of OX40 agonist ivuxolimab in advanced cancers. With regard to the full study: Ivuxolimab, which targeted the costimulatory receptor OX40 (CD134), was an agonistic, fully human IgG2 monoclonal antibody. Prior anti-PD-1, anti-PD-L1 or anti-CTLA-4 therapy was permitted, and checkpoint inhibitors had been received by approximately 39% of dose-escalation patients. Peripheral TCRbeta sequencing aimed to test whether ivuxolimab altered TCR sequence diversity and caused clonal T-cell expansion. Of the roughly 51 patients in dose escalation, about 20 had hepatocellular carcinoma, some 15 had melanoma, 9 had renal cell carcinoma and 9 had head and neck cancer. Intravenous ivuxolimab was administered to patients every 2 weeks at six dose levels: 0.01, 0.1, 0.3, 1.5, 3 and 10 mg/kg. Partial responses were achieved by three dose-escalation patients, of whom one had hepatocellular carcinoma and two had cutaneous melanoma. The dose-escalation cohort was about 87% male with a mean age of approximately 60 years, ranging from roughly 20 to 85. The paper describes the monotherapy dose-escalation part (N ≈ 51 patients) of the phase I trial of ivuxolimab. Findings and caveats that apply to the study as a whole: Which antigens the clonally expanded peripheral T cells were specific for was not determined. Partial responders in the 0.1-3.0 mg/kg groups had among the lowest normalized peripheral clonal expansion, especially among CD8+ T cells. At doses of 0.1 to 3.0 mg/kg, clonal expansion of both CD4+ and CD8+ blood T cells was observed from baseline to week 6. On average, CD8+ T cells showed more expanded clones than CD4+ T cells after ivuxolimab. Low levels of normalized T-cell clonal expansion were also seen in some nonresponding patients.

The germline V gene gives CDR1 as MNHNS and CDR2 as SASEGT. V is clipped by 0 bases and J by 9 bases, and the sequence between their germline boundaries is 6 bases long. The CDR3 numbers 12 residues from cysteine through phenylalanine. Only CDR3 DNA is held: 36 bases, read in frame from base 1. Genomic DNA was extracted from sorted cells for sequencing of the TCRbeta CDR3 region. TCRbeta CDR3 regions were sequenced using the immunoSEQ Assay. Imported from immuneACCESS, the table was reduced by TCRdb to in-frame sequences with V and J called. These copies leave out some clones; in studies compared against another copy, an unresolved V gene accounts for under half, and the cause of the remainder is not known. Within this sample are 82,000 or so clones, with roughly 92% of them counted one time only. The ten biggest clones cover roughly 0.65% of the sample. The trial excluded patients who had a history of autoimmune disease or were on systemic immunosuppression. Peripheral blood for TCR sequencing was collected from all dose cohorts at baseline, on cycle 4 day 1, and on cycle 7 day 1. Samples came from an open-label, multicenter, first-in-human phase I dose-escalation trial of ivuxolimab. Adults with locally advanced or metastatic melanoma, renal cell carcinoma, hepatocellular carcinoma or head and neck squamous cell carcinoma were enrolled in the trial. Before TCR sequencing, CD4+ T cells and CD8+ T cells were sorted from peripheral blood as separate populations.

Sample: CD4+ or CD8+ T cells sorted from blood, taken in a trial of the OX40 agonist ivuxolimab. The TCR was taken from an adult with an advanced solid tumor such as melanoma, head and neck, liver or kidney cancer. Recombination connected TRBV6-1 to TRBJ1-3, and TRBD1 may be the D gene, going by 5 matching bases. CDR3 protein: CASSEAGTTIYF. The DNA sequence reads TGTGCCAGCAGTGAAGCAGGGACCACCATATATTTT.